The TCR beta chain under discussion was sequenced for a study of blood T cell repertoires in COVID-19 (dated by TCRdb to 2018 to 2020). For the wider study: Samples covering the acute and convalescent phases of COVID-19 were provided by collaborators in the United States, Italy and Spain. The prospective study material was composed of cDNA or gDNA derived from T cells, B-cell-depleted T cells, or PBMCs. Deeply sampled blood TCRbeta repertoires from subjects exposed to, actively infected with, or recovered from COVID-19 were included in the dataset. The repertoires were released in a freely available public database meant as a resource for research on the immune response to SARS-CoV-2. The samples were drawn from two sources: the first 160 participants of the ongoing ImmuneRACE study, and fewer than 1,500 subjects contributed by 6 global collaborators. Nearly every sample came with metadata listing a de-identified subject ID, COVID-19 status, age in years and sex. Where available, HLA class I and class II types were taken from metadata supplied by the sample provider and were not determined by assay-based typing. What the study reported, not specific to this receptor: The amount of clinical and demographic metadata varied by source and participant and was provided uncurated.

TCRbeta CDR3 regions were amplified from genomic DNA by means of the immunoSEQ Assay, a bias-controlled multiplex PCR. On the authors' methods: The number of nucleated cells in each sample was estimated by amplification of reference gene primers within the assay. Sequence reads were collapsed and filtered to measure the absolute abundance of every unique TCRbeta CDR3 rearrangement. Productive Simpson clonality was computed per sample as the square root of Simpson's diversity index over productive rearrangements. TCRdb holds this immuneACCESS table with in-frame rearrangements only. Some clones are missing; in checked studies, unresolved V genes explain under half, and the rest has no known cause. That table is the source of V, J and clone size, and D and trimming were worked out from the DNA. The table for this sample lists about 200,000 clones; approximately 85% of them were counted only once. More than 2.5% of the sample comes from the top ten.

As concerns this clone: Which antigen it targets is not known. No base quality values were provided; no much bigger clone lies one nucleotide off.

Counted from cysteine to phenylalanine, this CDR3 has 17 amino acids. The only DNA kept is the CDR3, 51 bases in frame from the first base. For this chain, trimming is 3 bases at the V end and 0 bases at the J end, and the number of junction bases without a gene match is 6. Looking up the germline V gene yields CDR1 SGHRS and CDR2 YFSETQ. Collaborating institutions collected whole blood in K2EDTA tubes following their own protocols. For TCRbeta analysis, collaborator samples were shipped as frozen whole blood, as isolated PBMCs, or as DNA extracted from either sample type. The sample was peripheral blood. This TCR was sampled from a man aged 55 to 70 with acute or convalescent COVID-19. The rearrangement joined TRBV5-1 to TRBJ2-3; 11 nucleotides in the junction match TRBD2. The DNA sequence reads TGCGCCAGCAGCTCCGGTAGGACTAGCGGGAGCACAGATACGCAGTATTTT. This gives the protein CASSSGRTSGSTDTQYF.